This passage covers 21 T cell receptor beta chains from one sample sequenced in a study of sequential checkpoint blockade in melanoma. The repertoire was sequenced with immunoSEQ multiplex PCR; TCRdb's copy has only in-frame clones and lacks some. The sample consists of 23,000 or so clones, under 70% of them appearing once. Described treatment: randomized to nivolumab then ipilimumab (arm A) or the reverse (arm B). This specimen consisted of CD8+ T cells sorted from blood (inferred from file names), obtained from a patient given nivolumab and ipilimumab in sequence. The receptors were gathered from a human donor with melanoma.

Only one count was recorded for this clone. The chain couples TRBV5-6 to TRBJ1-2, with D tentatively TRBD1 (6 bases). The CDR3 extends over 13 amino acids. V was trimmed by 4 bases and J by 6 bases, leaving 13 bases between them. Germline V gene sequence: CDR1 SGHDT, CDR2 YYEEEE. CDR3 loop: CASSQGQLHGYTF. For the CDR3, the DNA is TGTGCCAGCAGCCAAGGACAGCTCCATGGCTACACCTTC.

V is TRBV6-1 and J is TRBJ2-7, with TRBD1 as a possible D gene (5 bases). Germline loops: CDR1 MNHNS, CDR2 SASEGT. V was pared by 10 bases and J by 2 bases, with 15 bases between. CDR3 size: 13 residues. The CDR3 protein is CATQGSDPYEQYV. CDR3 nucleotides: TGTGCCACCCAGGGTAGTGACCCCTACGAGCAGTACGTC.

CDR3: CASSLGGRQYF. The CDR3 bases are TGTGCCAGCAGTTTGGGGGGGCGGCAGTATTTT. This chain links TRBV27 with TRBJ2-3, with a possible D match to TRBD2 (7 bases). The CDR3 covers 11 residues. The V gene lost 3 bases and the J gene lost 11 bases, with 9 bases spanning the gap. CDR1 is MNHEY, CDR2 SMNVEV, per germline (reference sequence).

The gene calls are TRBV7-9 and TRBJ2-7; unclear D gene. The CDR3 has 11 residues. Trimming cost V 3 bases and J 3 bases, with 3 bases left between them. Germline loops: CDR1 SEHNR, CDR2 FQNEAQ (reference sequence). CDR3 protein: CASSFNYEQYF. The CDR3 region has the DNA TGTGCCAGCAGCTTTAACTACGAGCAGTACTTC.

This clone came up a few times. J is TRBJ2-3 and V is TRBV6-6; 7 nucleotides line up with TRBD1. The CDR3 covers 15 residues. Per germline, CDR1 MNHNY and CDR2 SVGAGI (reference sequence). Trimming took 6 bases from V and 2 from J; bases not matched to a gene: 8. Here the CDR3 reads CASSPGQDNTDTQYF. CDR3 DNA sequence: TGTGCCAGCAGCCCCGGACAGGATAACACAGATACGCAGTATTTT.

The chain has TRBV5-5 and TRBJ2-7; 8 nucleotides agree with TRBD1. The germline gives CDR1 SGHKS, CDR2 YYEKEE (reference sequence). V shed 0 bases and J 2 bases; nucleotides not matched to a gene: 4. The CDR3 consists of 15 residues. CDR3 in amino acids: CASSLEGTGPYEQYF. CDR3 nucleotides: TGTGCCAGCAGCTTGGAGGGGACAGGTCCCTACGAGCAGTACTTC.

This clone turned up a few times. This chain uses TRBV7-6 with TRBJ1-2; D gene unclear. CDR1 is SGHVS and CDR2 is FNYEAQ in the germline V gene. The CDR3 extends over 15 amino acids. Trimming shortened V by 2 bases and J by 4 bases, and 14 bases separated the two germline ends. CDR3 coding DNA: TGTGCCAGCAGCTTATTGGGTGAGGATAGCTATGGCTACACCTTC. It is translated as CASSLLGEDSYGYTF.

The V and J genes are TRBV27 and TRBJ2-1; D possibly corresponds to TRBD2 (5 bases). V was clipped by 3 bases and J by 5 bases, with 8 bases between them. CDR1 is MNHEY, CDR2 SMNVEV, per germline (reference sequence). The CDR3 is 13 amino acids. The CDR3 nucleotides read TGTGCCAGCAGTTTGAGGGCCAACAATGAGCAGTTCTTC. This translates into CASSLRANNEQFF.

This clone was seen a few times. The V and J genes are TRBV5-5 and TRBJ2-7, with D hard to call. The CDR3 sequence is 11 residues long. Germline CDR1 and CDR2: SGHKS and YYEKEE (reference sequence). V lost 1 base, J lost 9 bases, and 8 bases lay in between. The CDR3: CASSLIRGQYV. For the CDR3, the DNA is TGTGCCAGCAGCTTGATCCGTGGGCAGTACGTC.

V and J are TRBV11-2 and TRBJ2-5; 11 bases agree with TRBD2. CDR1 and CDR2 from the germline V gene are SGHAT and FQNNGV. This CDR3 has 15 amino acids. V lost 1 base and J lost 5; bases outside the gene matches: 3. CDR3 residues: CASSLVAGGLETQYF. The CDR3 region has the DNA TGTGCCAGCAGCTTAGTAGCGGGGGGGCTCGAGACCCAGTACTTC.

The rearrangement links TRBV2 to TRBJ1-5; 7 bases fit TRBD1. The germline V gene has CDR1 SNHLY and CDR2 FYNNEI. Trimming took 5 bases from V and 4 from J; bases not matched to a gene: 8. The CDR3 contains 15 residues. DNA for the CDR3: TGTGCCAGCAGTTCCCCCGGACAGGAAAATCAGCCCCAGCATTTT. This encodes CASSSPGQENQPQHF.

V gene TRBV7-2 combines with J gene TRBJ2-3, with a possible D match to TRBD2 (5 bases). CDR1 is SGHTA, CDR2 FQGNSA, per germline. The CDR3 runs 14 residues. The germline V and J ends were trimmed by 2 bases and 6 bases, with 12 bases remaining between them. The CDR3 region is CASSLRGSWDTQYF. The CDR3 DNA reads TGTGCCAGCAGCTTACGAGGGTCATGGGATACGCAGTATTTT.

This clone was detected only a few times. The chain's CDR3 is CASSVASGGGYEQYF. CDR3 DNA: TGTGCCAGCAGCGTAGCAAGCGGGGGAGGCTACGAGCAGTACTTC. The V and J genes are TRBV9 and TRBJ2-7; 8 bases line up with TRBD2. The CDR3 contains 15 residues. With V trimmed by 0 bases and J by 3 bases, 5 bases remained unmatched. CDR1 and CDR2 from the germline V gene are SGDLS and YYNGEE.

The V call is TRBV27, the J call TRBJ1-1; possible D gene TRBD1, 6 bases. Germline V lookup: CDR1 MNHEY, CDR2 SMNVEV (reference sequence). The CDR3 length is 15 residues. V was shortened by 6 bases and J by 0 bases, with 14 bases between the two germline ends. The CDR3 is CASSSRTVMNTEAFF. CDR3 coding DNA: TGTGCCAGCAGCTCCCGGACAGTTATGAACACTGAAGCTTTCTTT.

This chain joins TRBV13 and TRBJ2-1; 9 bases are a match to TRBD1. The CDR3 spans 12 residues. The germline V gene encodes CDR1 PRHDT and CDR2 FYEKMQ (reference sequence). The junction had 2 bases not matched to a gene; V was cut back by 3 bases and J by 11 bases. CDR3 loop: CASSFGTGKQFF. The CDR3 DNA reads TGTGCCAGCAGCTTCGGGACAGGGAAGCAGTTCTTC.

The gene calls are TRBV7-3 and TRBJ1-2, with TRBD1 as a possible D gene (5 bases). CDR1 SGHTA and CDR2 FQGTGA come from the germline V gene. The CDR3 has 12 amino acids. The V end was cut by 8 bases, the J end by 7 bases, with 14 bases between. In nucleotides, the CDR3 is TGTGCCAGCGCCCCCCTCGGGGGTGGCTACACCTTC. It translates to CASAPLGGGYTF.

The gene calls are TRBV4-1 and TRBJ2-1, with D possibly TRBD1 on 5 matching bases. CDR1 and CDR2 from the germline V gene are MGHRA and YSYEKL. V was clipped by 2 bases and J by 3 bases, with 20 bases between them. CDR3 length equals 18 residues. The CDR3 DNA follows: TGCGCCAGCAGCCAACAAGGGGTTTGGGTTGCCGGCTACAATGAGCAGTTCTTC. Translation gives CASSQQGVWVAGYNEQFF.

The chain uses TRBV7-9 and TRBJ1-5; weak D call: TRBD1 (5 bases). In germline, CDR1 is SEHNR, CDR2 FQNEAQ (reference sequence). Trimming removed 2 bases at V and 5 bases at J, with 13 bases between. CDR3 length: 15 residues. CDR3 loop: CASSLSAGKDQPQHF. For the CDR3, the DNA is TGTGCCAGCAGCTTATCCGCAGGGAAGGATCAGCCCCAGCATTTT.

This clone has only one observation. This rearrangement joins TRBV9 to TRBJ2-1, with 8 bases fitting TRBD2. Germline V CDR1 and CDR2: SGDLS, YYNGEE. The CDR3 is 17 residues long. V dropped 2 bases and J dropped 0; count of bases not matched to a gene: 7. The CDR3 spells CASSVLVAGSSYNEQFF. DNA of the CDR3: TGTGCCAGCAGCGTCCTTGTAGCGGGGAGCTCCTACAATGAGCAGTTCTTC.

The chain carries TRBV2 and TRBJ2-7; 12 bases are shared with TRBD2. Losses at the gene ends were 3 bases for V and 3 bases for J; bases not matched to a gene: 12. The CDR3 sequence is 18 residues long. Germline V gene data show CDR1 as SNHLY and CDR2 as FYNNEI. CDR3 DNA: TGTGCCAGCAGTGACCCCCAAACTAGCGGGGGGCCTCTCTACGAGCAGTACTTC. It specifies CASSDPQTSGGPLYEQYF.

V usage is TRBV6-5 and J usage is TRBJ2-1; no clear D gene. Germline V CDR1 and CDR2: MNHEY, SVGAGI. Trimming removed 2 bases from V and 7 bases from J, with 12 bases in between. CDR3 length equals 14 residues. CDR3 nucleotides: TGTGCCAGCAGTTACATCGACGGGTTGAATGAGCAGTTCTTC. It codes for CASSYIDGLNEQFF.